A single sample gave rise to the 8 T cell receptor beta chains below, sequenced in a study of T cell responses to AZD1222 COVID-19 vaccine (dated by TCRdb to the early 2020s). The library relied on the immunoSEQ multiplex PCR assay. The source is immuneACCESS, and TCRdb retained only in-frame sequences with V and J called. Part of the clones is not carried over; for the studies checked, unresolved V genes explain less than half of this, and the remainder is unexplained. Recorded for this sample are 120,000 or so clones; about 90% of them occurred a single time. Approximately 7% of the sample lies in the top ten. Sample time point, as interpreted from the label and publication: baseline before first vaccination. Sequenced material: peripheral blood, taken on day 0 of AZD1222 vaccination. The receptors come from an adult in good health.

A single count supports this clone. The chain uses TRBV7-2 and TRBJ1-1; possibly TRBD1 for D (5 bases). Trimming took off 5 bases at V and 0 bases at J, with 13 bases between the two ends. The CDR3 spans 15 residues. CDR1 is SGHTA and CDR2 is FQGNSA in the germline V gene. The CDR3 bases are TGTGCCAGCAGCCAAACAGGAAACATGAACACTGAAGCTTTCTTT. This translates into CASSQTGNMNTEAFF. Together with reference TRBV7-2 and TRBJ1-1, the CDR3 gives the full variable domain: GAGVSQSPSNKVTEKGKDVELRCDPISGHTALYWYRQSLGQGLEFLIYFQGNSAPDKSGLPSDRFSAERTGGSVSTLTIQRTQQEDSAVYLCASSQTGNMNTEAFFGQGTRLTVV.

This clone appeared a single time. The V call is TRBV27, the J call TRBJ2-6; no clear D gene. This CDR3 is built from 14 residues. Trimming pared 7 bases from V and 0 bases from J, leaving 7 bases between. Germline CDR1 MNHEY, CDR2 SMNVEV (reference sequence). For the CDR3, the DNA is TGTGCCAGCACACTAAACTCTGGGGCCAACGTCCTGACTTTC. Its protein product is CASTLNSGANVLTF.

V is TRBV5-5 and J is TRBJ2-5, with TRBD1 matching over 9 bases. Trimming at V came to 3 bases and at J to 5 bases, leaving 5 bases not matched to a gene. This CDR3 spans 14 amino acids. Germline V gene sequence: CDR1 SGHKS, CDR2 YYEKEE (reference sequence). In DNA form, the CDR3 reads TGTGCCAGCAGCTCGACAGGGGGTGGGGAGACCCAGTACTTC. Protein: CASSSTGGGETQYF.

Details on this clone: At one end, the junction sequence differs from germline, possibly due to a read error. The chain joins TRBV7-6 to TRBJ1-6; D call uncertain. Germline CDR1 SGHVS, CDR2 FNYEAQ. This CDR3 is built from 10 residues. The CDR3 nucleotides are TGTGCCAGCAGCTTAGGGGGTCCATTCTTT. This codes for CASSLGGPFF.

The gene calls are TRBV19 and TRBJ1-2; 7 bases line up with TRBD1. Losses at the gene ends were 6 bases for V and 7 bases for J; bases not matched to a gene: 8. The CDR3 spans 13 residues. Germline CDR1 reads LNHDA; CDR2 reads SQIVND (reference sequence). This CDR3 reads CASRIRGMSGYTF. The CDR3 region has the DNA TGTGCCAGTAGGATCAGGGGGATGTCTGGCTACACCTTC.

The CDR3 DNA follows: TGTGCCACCAGCAAAGGAGGTTTCGATGAAAAACTGTTTTTT. Its protein product is CATSKGGFDEKLFF. The rearrangement links TRBV15 to TRBJ1-4; no clear D gene. This CDR3 is built from 14 residues. V was shortened by 4 bases and J by 6 bases, with 12 bases between the two germline ends. Looked up from germline, CDR1 is LNHNV and CDR2 is YYDKDF (reference sequence).

The V call is TRBV12-3 or TRBV12-4, the J call TRBJ2-7, with D unclear. CDR3 length: 12 residues. Trimming stripped 1 base from V and 3 bases from J, with 4 bases between. The CDR3 is CASSLGSYEQYF. CDR3 coding DNA: TGTGCCAGCAGTTTAGGCAGCTACGAGCAGTACTTC.

V is TRBV27 and J is TRBJ2-7; 8 positions agree with TRBD1. This CDR3 contains 15 residues. Germline values: CDR1 MNHEY, CDR2 SMNVEV (reference sequence). V was clipped by 2 bases and J by 3 bases; unmatched bases: 6. The CDR3 loop is CASSLRGQGIYEQYF. The DNA of the CDR3 is TGTGCCAGCAGTTTACGAGGACAGGGTATCTACGAGCAGTACTTC.